This TCR beta chain is from a study of blood T cell repertoires in COVID-19. Participant ages covered 18 to 89 years across 24 US areas. The CDR3 is made up of 13 amino acids. The V and J ends lost 4 bases and 4 bases respectively, with 10 bases between them. This table comes from immunoSEQ multiplex PCR, and its TCRdb copy is limited to in-frame clones, with some not included. The sample has some 230,000 clones, about 80% seen once. The sequenced material came from PBMCs or T cells enriched from blood (not recorded which). This chain connects TRBV23-1 to TRBJ1-2; tentatively, D is TRBD1 (5 bases). TRBV23-1 is flagged as an ORF with uncertain function. This TCR was recovered from a man aged 40-49 years who had recovered from COVID-19. CDR3 loop: CASSLGGPYGYTF. In nucleotides, the CDR3 is TGCGCCAGCAGTCTGGGGGGACCCTATGGCTACACCTTC.